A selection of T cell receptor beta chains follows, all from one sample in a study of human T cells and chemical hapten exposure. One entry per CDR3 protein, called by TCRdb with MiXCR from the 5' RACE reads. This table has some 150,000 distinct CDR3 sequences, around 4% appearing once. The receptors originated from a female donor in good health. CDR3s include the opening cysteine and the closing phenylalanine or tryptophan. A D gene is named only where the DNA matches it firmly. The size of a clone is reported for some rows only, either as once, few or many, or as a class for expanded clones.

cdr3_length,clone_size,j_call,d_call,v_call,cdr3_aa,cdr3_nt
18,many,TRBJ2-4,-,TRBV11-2,CASSLGGRGPLAKNIQYF,TGTGCCAGCAGCTTAGGGGGTAGAGGGCCCCTAGCCAAAAACATTCAGTACTTC
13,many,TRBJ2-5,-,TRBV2,CASSDGTQETQYF,TGTGCCAGCAGTGATGGCACCCAAGAGACCCAGTACTTC
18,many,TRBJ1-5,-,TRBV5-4,CASSLARELGLGNQPQHF,TGTGCCAGCAGCTTGGCCAGAGAATTGGGTCTCGGCAATCAGCCCCAGCATTTT
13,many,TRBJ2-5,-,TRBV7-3,CASSPGEQETQYF,TGTGCCAGCAGCCCTGGGGAACAAGAGACCCAGTACTTC
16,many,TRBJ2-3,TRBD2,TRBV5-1,CASSKGLAGSTDTQYF,TGCGCCAGCAGTAAAGGGCTAGCGGGGAGCACAGATACGCAGTATTTT
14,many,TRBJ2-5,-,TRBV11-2,CASSLVVPKETQYF,TGTGCCAGCAGCTTAGTTGTGCCGAAAGAGACCCAGTACTTC
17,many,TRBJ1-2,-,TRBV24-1,CATSDPTEQGTNYGYTF,TGTGCCACCAGTGATCCGACTGAACAGGGAACTAACTATGGCTACACCTTC
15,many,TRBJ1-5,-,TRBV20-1,CSARADRFSNQPQHF,TGCAGTGCTAGAGCGGACCGTTTTAGCAATCAGCCCCAGCATTTT
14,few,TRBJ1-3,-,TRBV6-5,CASSPDSSGNTIYF,TGTGCCAGCAGTCCCGACTCCTCGGGCAACACCATATATTTT
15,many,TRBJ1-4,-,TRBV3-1,CASSQATITNEKLFF,TGTGCCAGCAGCCAAGCCACCATAACTAATGAAAAACTGTTTTTT
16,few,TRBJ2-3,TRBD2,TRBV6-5,CASSYSSSGGADTQYF,TGTGCCAGCAGTTACTCGTCTAGCGGGGGGGCAGATACGCAGTATTTT
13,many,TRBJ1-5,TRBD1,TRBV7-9,CASGTGGNQPQHF,TGTGCCAGCGGGACAGGGGGCAATCAGCCCCAGCATTTT
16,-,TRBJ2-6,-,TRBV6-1,CASSVHRSSGANVLTF,TGTGCCAGCAGTGTTCACAGGAGCTCTGGGGCCAACGTCCTGACTTTC
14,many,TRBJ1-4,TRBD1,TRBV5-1,CASSLNRGHEKLFF,TGCGCCAGCAGCTTGAACAGGGGCCATGAAAAACTGTTTTTT
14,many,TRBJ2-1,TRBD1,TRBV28,CASSGTGGRDEQFF,TGTGCCAGCAGCGGGACAGGGGGCAGGGATGAGCAGTTCTTC
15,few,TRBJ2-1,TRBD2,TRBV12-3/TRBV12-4,CASSLTGGLNNEQFF,TGTGCCAGCAGTTTAACGGGGGGTTTGAACAATGAGCAGTTCTTC
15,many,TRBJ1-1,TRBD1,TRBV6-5,CASSYFRTGNTEAFF,TGTGCCAGCAGTTACTTCAGGACAGGGAACACTGAAGCTTTCTTT
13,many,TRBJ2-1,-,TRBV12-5,CASAPTAPGEQFF,TGTGCTAGTGCCCCCACGGCCCCAGGGGAGCAGTTCTTC
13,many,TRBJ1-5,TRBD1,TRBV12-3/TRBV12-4,CASRGQGHQPQHF,TGTGCCAGCAGAGGACAGGGTCATCAGCCCCAGCATTTT
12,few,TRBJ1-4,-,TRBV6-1,CASSEGVKKLFF,TGTGCCAGCAGTGAAGGGGTTAAAAAACTGTTTTTT
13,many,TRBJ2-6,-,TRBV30,CAWRASGANVLTF,TGTGCCTGGAGAGCCTCTGGGGCCAACGTCCTGACTTTC
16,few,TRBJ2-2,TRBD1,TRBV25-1,CASSGPGTGYGGELFF,TGTGCCAGCAGTGGGCCCGGGACAGGTTACGGCGGGGAGCTGTTTTTT
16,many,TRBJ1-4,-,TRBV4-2,CASSQGVNQEDEKLFF,TGTGCCAGCAGCCAAGGCGTAAATCAGGAGGATGAAAAACTGTTTTTT
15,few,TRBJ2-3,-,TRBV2,CASRRTYRSTDTQYF,TGTGCCAGCAGGAGGACCTACAGGAGCACAGATACGCAGTATTTT
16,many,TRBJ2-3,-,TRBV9,CASRRGLGGPTDTQYF,TGTGCCAGCAGGCGCGGACTTGGGGGGCCCACAGATACGCAGTATTTT
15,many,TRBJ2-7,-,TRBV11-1,CASSLVTGTTYEQYF,TGTGCCAGCAGCTTAGTCACCGGGACCACCTACGAGCAGTACTTC
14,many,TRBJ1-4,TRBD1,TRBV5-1,CASSVDRVGEKLFF,TGCGCCAGCAGCGTGGACAGGGTTGGCGAAAAACTGTTTTTT
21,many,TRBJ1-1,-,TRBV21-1,CASQGYRDRGRGAAMNTEAFF,TGTGCCAGTCAGGGATACCGGGACAGGGGGCGCGGGGCTGCGATGAACACTGAAGCTTTCTTT
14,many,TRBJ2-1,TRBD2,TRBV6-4,CASSEGGGLGEQFF,TGTGCCAGCAGTGAGGGCGGGGGGTTAGGTGAGCAGTTCTTC
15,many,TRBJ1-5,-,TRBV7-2,CASSPTPLSNQPQHF,TGTGCCAGCAGCCCGACACCCCTTAGCAATCAGCCCCAGCATTTT
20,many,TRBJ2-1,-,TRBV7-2,CASSLGGKTAMKLSYNEQFF,TGTGCCAGCAGCTTAGGGGGGAAGACAGCTATGAAGCTCTCCTACAATGAGCAGTTCTTC
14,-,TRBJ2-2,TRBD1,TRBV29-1,CSVAGQGRTGELFF,TGCAGCGTTGCGGGACAGGGGCGCACCGGGGAGCTGTTTTTT
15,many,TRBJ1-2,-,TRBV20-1,CSARDFRGVGYGYTF,TGCAGTGCTAGAGATTTTCGGGGGGTGGGATATGGCTACACCTTC
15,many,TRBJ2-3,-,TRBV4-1,CASSRLGLPGDTQYF,TGCGCCAGCAGCCGACTAGGACTCCCCGGAGATACGCAGTATTTT
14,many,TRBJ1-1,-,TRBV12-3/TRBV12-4,CASSWGGPNTEAFF,TGTGCCAGCAGTTGGGGGGGACCGAACACTGAAGCTTTCTTT
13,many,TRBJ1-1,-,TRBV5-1,CASSLTGNTEAFF,TGTGCCAGCAGCTTAACTGGGAACACTGAAGCTTTCTTT
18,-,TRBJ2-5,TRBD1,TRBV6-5,CASSYSLAGQGFQETQYF,TGTGCCAGCAGTTACTCGTTGGCGGGACAGGGTTTTCAAGAGACCCAGTACTTC
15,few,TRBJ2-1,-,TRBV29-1,CSVESPGRDGNEQFF,TGCAGCGTTGAAAGTCCTGGACGAGACGGCAATGAGCAGTTCTTC
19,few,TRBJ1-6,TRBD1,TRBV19,CASSILIAQTGVTNSPLHF,TGTGCCAGTAGTATACTCATCGCGCAAACAGGGGTCACAAATTCACCCCTCCACTTT
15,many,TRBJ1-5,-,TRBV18,CASRSGAVGNQPQHF,TGTGCCAGCCGAAGTGGGGCCGTGGGCAATCAGCCCCAGCATTTT
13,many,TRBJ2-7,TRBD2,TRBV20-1,CSASVETSHEQYF,TGCAGTGCTAGTGTTGAGACTAGCCACGAGCAGTACTTC
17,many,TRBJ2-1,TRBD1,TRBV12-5,CASGLSTGTGLSNEQFF,TGTGCTAGTGGTTTGTCAACCGGGACAGGCCTTTCCAATGAGCAGTTCTTC
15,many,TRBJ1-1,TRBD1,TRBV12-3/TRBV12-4,CASSLAPMRQGEAFF,TGTGCCAGCAGTTTAGCCCCCATGAGACAGGGTGAAGCTTTCTTT
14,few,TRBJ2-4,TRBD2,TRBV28,CASSFGGYENIQYF,TGTGCCAGCAGTTTCGGGGGGTACGAAAACATTCAGTACTTC
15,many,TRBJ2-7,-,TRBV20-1,CSARFWLRGTYEQYF,TGCAGTGCTAGATTTTGGTTGCGGGGAACGTACGAGCAGTACTTC
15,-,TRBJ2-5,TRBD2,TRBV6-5,CASTSRGGGLETQYF,TGTGCCAGCACCTCGCGGGGCGGGGGATTGGAGACCCAGTACTTC